The T cell receptor (beta chain) under discussion was sequenced for a study of T cells in Graves' hyperthyroidism and ophthalmopathy (dated by TCRdb to between 2018 and 2020). Concerning the study at large: Peripheral blood samples were taken at the time of initial diagnosis, prior to any treatment. After sampling, hyperthyroidism patients received methimazole starting at 30 mg daily, and ophthalmopathy patients received high-dose intravenous methylprednisolone. A discovery cohort of approximately 100 patients, roughly 43 with Graves' ophthalmopathy and about 58 with stable Graves' hyperthyroidism, was used to find distinguishing TCR V-J signatures. An independent validation cohort of around 19 hyperthyroidism patients and about 15 patients who later progressed to ophthalmopathy tested prospective prediction of ophthalmopathy. In more than five Graves' hyperthyroidism patients, the study also compared T-cell repertoires from thyroid tissue with T-cell repertoires from blood. TCR Vbeta CDR3 sequencing of 130 to 150 peripheral blood samples (about 45 ophthalmopathy, about 74 hyperthyroidism and around 17 progressor patients) is reported in the paper. The 75 to 100 discovery patients were randomly split 7:3 into training and test sets. The paper's findings and limits, for the study overall: Blood samples also contained most of the expanded thyroid clonotypes (frequency above 0.001), which suggests that blood repertoires may reflect thyroid immune responses. In validation, the model predicted progression to ophthalmopathy with approximately 70% sensitivity and 72% to 85% specificity, a median of 6.5 months before onset. Sample size was not statistically predetermined, and investigators were not blinded to group allocation. A model built on a 13 V-J signature distinguished ophthalmopathy from stable hyperthyroidism, reaching roughly 88% sensitivity and about 81% specificity in cross-validation and 80%/75% in testing.

V sheds 3 bases and J sheds 2 bases, leaving 10 bases between their ends. The germline V gene supplies CDR1 SGDLS and CDR2 YYNGEE. The CDR3 starts with the cysteine, ends with the phenylalanine, and has 14 residues. Of the read, only the CDR3 DNA is kept; its 42 bases are in frame from base 1. Hyperthyroidism patients were newly diagnosed, with disease duration under 2 months, and aged 18 to 65 years. Patients with uncontrolled infections, other autoimmune diseases, pregnancy or lactation were excluded. Diagnoses were based on clinical symptoms, serum thyroxine and TRAb, thyroid ultrasound and orbital computed tomography. For progressor patients, blood was drawn at the first diagnosis of hyperthyroidism, before any ophthalmopathy symptoms had appeared. PBMCs were isolated from roughly 10 ml of fresh peripheral blood by Ficoll-Paque density gradient centrifugation. Patients classed as progressors first received a Graves' hyperthyroidism diagnosis and then went on to develop ophthalmopathy during follow-up. Trizol reagent was used to extract total RNA, and RNA quality was then checked on an Agilent 2100 Bioanalyzer.

Amplification of TCR beta CDR3 regions was carried out from RNA transcripts. A first-round RT-PCR of the TCR CDR3 used the HTBI primer set with the Qiagen OneStep RT-PCR kit. The libraries were constructed in a second round of multiplex PCR and then size-selected and purified. Paired-end sequencing of the libraries was performed with 100 bp reads on an Illumina HiSeq2000. The authors' pipeline ran thus. SOAPnuke was used to process the raw data, removing reads that contained adapters or uncalled bases, had a mean Phred below 15, or lacked an exact match to the constant primer or identifier. COPE v1.2.5 was used to merge high-quality paired reads, and clonotypes were defined as unique nucleotide sequences. MiTCR v1.1 was used to align the clonotypes against IMGT TRBV, TRBD and TRBJ reference segments. Only V-J combinations with frequency above 0.0001, covering about 99% of repertoires, were analysed. A TCS score was defined as the ratio between F50 (clonal expansion) and ExV (chaos), using BLOSUM62-based TCRdist between CDR3 peptides within each V-J. Welch's t-statistics and random forest reduced roughly 500 V-J features to under 15, which were used in a naive Bayes classifier (R e1071). The public reads were reprocessed in TCRdb via fastp at Q25 and MiXCR, keeping in-frame beta chains. Rows with one shared CDR3 protein collapse into an entry with the most common genes and DNA. For this entry, the V and J calls and clone size follow TCRdb and not the study's own pipeline. In all, the sample holds approximately 360,000 distinct CDR3 sequences, and 15% to 19% of those were seen once. 25% to 30% of the sample is taken by the ten largest.

As for this clonotype: The target of this receptor is not known. The record has no base qualities; no much larger clone is one base away.

The sequenced sample consisted of blood. The chain is encoded by TRBV9 joined to TRBJ2-3; TRBD1 is a weak D gene call, 5 bases matching. The sequence was obtained from a woman under 30 with Graves' hyperthyroidism that later progressed to Graves' ophthalmopathy. The CDR3 protein sequence reads: CASSGAGLTDTQYF. Here is the DNA: TGTGCCAGCAGCGGGGCAGGGCTCACAGATACGCAGTATTTT.